These 3 T cell receptor beta chains were sequenced from one sample in a study of cytomegalovirus exposure and HLA in healthy donors. Use of 60 Vbeta and 13 Jbeta primers characterized the PCR. Data came from immunoSEQ multiplex PCR; TCRdb stores just in-frame clones and leaves some out. The table shows about 86,000 clones, with more than 65% occurring only once. Sequencing was done on a sample of PBMCs. Every receptor here comes from a man aged 55 to 69 in good health and CMV-seronegative.

The gene calls are TRBV5-1 and TRBJ2-2; 10 nucleotides line up with TRBD1. There are 13 residues in the CDR3. With 7 bases clipped from V and 7 bases from J, the junction kept 4 bases outside the gene matches. Looked up from germline, CDR1 is SGHRS and CDR2 is YFSETQ. The DNA for the CDR3 is TGCGCCAGCCGACAGGGGGCCATCGGGGAGCTGTTTTTT. Residues: CASRQGAIGELFF.

The chain has TRBV5-4 and TRBJ2-2, with 8 bases that match TRBD2. Germline loops: CDR1 SGHNT, CDR2 YYREEE (reference sequence). This CDR3 has 16 residues. Unmatched junction bases numbered 7, after V lost 0 bases and J lost 6 bases. In DNA form, the CDR3 reads TGTGCCAGCAGCTTGGAGTTAGCGGGATTCGCCGGGGAGCTGTTTTTT. Its protein is CASSLELAGFAGELFF.

The rearrangement joins TRBV30 to TRBJ1-5, with D uncertain. From germline, CDR1 is GTSNPN and CDR2 SVGIG (reference sequence). Deletions cut 3 bases from V and 7 bases from J, with 13 bases between. CDR3 length: 13 amino acids. This CDR3 reads CAWSVSGVQPQHF. CDR3 DNA: TGTGCCTGGAGCGTTAGCGGGGTACAGCCCCAGCATTTT.